This entry concerns a single T cell receptor beta chain. Antigen unknown. This sample is drawn from a study of T cell responses to AZD1222 COVID-19 vaccine. Study-level results: In a largely white British group with more females than males, clonal diversity was possibly underestimated. Nearly half of spike-specific TCRs reportedly go after variant regions that carry no mutations.

TCRdb's copy holds only in-frame clones and misses some; the assay was immunoSEQ multiplex PCR. The data hold 150,000 or so clones, with around 93% observed a single time. CDR3 length equals 15 residues. CDR1 and CDR2 from the germline V gene are MDHEN and SYDVKM. Trimming shortened V by 6 bases and J by 0 bases, and 12 bases separated the two germline ends. The clonotype was recovered from an adult in good health. This sample comprised peripheral blood, obtained on day 0 of AZD1222 vaccination. This sequence joins TRBV28 and TRBJ2-4, with D unclear. In DNA form, the CDR3 reads TGTGCCAGCAGCTTAAGTGAGTTAGCCAAAAACATTCAGTACTTC. This encodes CASSLSELAKNIQYF.